This TCR beta chain came from a study of T cell repertoires in cytomegalovirus infection. At the level of the study: Carrying CMV and the relevant HLA type showed in public TCR beta signatures.

MiXCR, applied by TCRdb to the reads, yields one record per CDR3 protein. Of about 70,000 distinct CDR3 sequences in the sample, around 20% were seen once. Study-wide points: It was HLA-C-restricted CMV-specific TCR beta clonotypes that dominated the response ex vivo. Cumulative public TCR beta family frequency identified CMV carriers with the relevant HLA.

This clonotype came up a few times. Its antigen is not identified. The length of the CDR3 is 12 residues. Trimming shortened V by 8 bases and J by 2 bases, and 9 bases separated the two germline ends. The gene calls are TRBV12-3 or TRBV12-4 and TRBJ1-1; D possibly corresponds to TRBD1 (5 bases). The TCR sequence derives from a human donor in good health (CMV status not recorded). Some clones in this sample may be carry-over from other donors' samples. The sequencing here drew on CD8+ T cells from cultured PBMCs, taken from culture after CMV antigen stimulation. This CDR3 reads CASGQGNTEAFF. In DNA form, the CDR3 reads TGTGCCAGCGGGCAGGGCAACACTGAAGCTTTCTTT.